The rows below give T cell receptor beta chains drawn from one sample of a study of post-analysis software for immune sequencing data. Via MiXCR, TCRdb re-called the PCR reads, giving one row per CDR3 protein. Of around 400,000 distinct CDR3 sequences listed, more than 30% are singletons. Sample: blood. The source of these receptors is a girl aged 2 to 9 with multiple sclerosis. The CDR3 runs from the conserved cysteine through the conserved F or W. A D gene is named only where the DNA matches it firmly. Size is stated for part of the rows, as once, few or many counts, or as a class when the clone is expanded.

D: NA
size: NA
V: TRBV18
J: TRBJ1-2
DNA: TGTGCCAGCCCCAAAAATCGGGAGCCCCGATGGGCCTATGGCTACACCTTC
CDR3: CASPKNREPRWAYGYTF

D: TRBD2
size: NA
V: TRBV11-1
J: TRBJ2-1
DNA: TGTGCCAGCAGCATCAGCCGCCTAGCGGGGGGTACCTCCTACAATGAGCAGTTCTTC
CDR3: CASSISRLAGGTSYNEQFF

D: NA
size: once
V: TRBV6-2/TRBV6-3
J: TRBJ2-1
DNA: TGTGCCAGCAGTTACTTTGTAGCAGGGTACAATGAGCAGTTCTTC
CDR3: CASSYFVAGYNEQFF

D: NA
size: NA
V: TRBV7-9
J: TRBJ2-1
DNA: TGTGCCAGCAGCCTTGAGTACGACACCTACAATGAGCAGTTCTTC
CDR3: CASSLEYDTYNEQFF

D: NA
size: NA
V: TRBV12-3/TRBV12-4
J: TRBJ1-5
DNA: TGTGCCAGCAAGCCCGATAGGGCCAATCAGCCCCAGCATTTT
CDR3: CASKPDRANQPQHF

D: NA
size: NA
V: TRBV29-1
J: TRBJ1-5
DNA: TGCAGCGTTGTCACGGGAGGACTGAGCAATCAGCCCCAGCATTTT
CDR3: CSVVTGGLSNQPQHF

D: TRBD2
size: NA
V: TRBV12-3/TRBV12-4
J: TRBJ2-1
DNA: TGTGCCAGCAGGGAAAGCGGGAAGACTCTCAATGAGCAGTTCTTC
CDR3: CASRESGKTLNEQFF

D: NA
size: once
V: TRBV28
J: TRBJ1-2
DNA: TGTGCCAGCAGTCCAAATTGGGGGGACTACACCTTC
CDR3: CASSPNWGDYTF

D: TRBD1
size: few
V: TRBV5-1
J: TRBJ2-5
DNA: TGCGCCAGCAGCCCACTCGGACAGGGGGCGCGAGAGACCCAGTACTTC
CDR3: CASSPLGQGARETQYF

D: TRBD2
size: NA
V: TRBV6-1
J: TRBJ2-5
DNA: TGTGCCAGCAGGAGCCTTCCTCTAGCGGGGTTCCAAGAGACCCAGTACTTC
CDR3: CASRSLPLAGFQETQYF

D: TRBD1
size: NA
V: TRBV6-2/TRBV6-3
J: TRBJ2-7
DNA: TGTGCCAGCAGTTATGGACAGGGTCCCTACGAGCAGTACTTC
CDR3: CASSYGQGPYEQYF

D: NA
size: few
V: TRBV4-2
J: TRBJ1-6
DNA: TGTGCCAGCAGCCAAGACGAGACAGGTACTACTGCTGGCAATTCACCCCTCCACTTT
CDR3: CASSQDETGTTAGNSPLHF

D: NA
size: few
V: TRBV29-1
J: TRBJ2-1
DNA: TGCAGCGTTCCGGGCAATGAGCAGTTCTTC
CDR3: CSVPGNEQFF

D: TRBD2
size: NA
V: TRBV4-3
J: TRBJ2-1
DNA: TGCGCCAGCAGCCAAGATGGACTAGCAGGCGGCAATGAGCAGTTCTTC
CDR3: CASSQDGLAGGNEQFF

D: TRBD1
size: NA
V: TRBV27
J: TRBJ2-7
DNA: TGTGCCAGCAGTTCCAGGACAGGGCACTACGAGCAGTACTTC
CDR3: CASSSRTGHYEQYF

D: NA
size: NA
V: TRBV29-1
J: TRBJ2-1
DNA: TGCAGCGTCCCCCCGGGGCTGGTCAGGAGAGATGGGAATGAGCAGTTCTTC
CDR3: CSVPPGLVRRDGNEQFF

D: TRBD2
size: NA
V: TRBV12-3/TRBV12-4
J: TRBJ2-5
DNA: TGTGCCAGCAGTTTAGGGCTAGCGGGCAGCCAAGAGACCCAGTACTTC
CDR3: CASSLGLAGSQETQYF

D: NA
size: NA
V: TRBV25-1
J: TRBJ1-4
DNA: TGTGCCAGCAGTGAATACCAGGGGAGAAAACTGTTTTTT
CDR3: CASSEYQGRKLFF

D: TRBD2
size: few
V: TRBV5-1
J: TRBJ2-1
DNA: TGCGCCAGCAGCTACTTACGGACTAGCGGGGGAGAGAACAATGAGCAGTTCTTC
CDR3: CASSYLRTSGGENNEQFF

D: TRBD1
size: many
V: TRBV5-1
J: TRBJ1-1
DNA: TGCGCCAGCAGCGGCCAAACAGGGGGCCTTCAGTACACTGAAGCTTTCTTT
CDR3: CASSGQTGGLQYTEAFF

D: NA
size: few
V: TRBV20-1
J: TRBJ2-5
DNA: TGCAGTGCTCAGAGAGGGCGAGAGACCCAGTACTTC
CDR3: CSAQRGRETQYF

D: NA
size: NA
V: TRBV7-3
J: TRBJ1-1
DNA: TGTGCCAGCAGCTTAACCGTCATTGACACTGAAGCTTTCTTT
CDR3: CASSLTVIDTEAFF

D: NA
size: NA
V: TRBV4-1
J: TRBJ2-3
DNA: TGCGCCAGCAGCCAAGATCCCTCAAAATCCACAGATACGCAGTATTTT
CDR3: CASSQDPSKSTDTQYF

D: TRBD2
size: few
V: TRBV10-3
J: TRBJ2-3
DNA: TGTGCCATCATGCAGCGGGAGGAGGATACGCAGTATTTT
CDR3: CAIMQREEDTQYF

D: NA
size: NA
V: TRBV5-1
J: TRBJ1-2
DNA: TGCGCCAGCAGCTCGTACCGGGATGGCTACACCTTC
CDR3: CASSSYRDGYTF

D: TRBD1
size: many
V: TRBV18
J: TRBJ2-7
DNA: TGTGCCAGCTCACAGGGGACAGAACCCTACGAGCAGTACTTC
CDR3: CASSQGTEPYEQYF

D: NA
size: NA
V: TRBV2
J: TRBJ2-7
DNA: TGTGCCAGCAGTGAGGGGGGGGCTGAGACCTACGAGCAGTACTTC
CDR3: CASSEGGAETYEQYF

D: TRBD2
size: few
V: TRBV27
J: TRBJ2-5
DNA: TGTGCCAGCAGACCGGAGGGGACTAAAGAGACCCAGTACTTC
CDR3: CASRPEGTKETQYF

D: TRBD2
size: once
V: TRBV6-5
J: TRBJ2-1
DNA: TGTGCCAGCAGTGATATTAGCGGGAGTGGGGATGAGCAGTTCTTC
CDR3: CASSDISGSGDEQFF

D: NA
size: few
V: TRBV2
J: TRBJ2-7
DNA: TGTGCCAGCAGAAGGGTCTGCGAGCAGTACTTC
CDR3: CASRRVCEQYF

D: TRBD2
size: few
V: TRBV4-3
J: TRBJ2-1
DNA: TGCGCCAGCAGCCAAAACGGAATTGGGCGTCTAGCGGGCCTTTACAATGAGCAGTTCTTC
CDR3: CASSQNGIGRLAGLYNEQFF

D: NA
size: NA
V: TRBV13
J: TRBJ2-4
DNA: TGTGCCAGCAGCTCCCGGGACACAGCCAAAAACATTCAGTACTTC
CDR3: CASSSRDTAKNIQYF

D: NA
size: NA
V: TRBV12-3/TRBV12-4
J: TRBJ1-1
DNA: TGTGCCAGCAGTTTCGGTGGGACCACTGAAGCTTTCTTT
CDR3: CASSFGGTTEAFF

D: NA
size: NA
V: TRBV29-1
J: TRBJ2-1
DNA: TGCAGCGTTGGACCACGGACCAGAGATGAGCAGTTCTTC
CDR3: CSVGPRTRDEQFF

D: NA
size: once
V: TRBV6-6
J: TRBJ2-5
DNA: TGTGCCAGCAGAACTCCTCAAGGATTTCAGTACTTC
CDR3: CASRTPQGFQYF

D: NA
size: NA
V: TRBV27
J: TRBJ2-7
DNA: TGTGCCAGCGATATGGGGGCAGGCGGCTACGAGCAGTACTTC
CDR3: CASDMGAGGYEQYF

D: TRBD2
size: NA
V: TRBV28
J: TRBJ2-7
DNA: TGTGCCAGCAGCATAGCTTCGGGAGGGCCGTCCTACAATGAGCAGTACTTC
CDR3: CASSIASGGPSYNEQYF

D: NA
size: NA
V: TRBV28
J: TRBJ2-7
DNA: TGTACCAGCAGTTTCAGGTATTCCTACGAGCAGTACTTC
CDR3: CTSSFRYSYEQYF

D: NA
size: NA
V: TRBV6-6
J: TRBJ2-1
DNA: TGTGCCAGCAGTTACTCGAAAGGGGCACCCTACAATGAGCAGGTCTTC
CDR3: CASSYSKGAPYNEQVF

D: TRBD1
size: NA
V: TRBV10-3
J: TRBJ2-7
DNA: TGTGCCATCAGCCGATCGACAGGGCCCTACGAGCAGTACTTC
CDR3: CAISRSTGPYEQYF

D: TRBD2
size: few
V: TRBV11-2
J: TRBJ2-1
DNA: TGTGCCAGCAGCTCCCCCGGGACTAGCCCCAATGAGCAGTTCTTC
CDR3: CASSSPGTSPNEQFF